The clone carrying this T cell receptor beta chain has ten or more counts. This specimen comes from a study of control samples from healthy donors and cancer patients. The method was immunoSEQ multiplex PCR; TCRdb's version includes in-frame clones alone and lacks a portion of them. Found here are 55,000 to 65,000 clones, approximately 87% of them singletons; the top ten hold over 9.5%. Between the trimmed V and J ends, which lost 3 bases and 6 bases, there was a span of 9 bases. The CDR3 extends over 12 amino acids. Germline loops: CDR1 SGHTA, CDR2 FQGTGA. Sequenced material: PBMCs. The clonotype was recovered from a woman aged 60-75 years with lung cancer. V usage is TRBV7-3 and J usage is TRBJ2-7, with D unclear. The CDR3, as DNA: TGTGCCAGCAGCTTTCATGGTGGCGAGCAGTACTTC. Translation gives CASSFHGGEQYF.